This TCR beta chain was recorded in a study of naive and memory T cell subsets. Treatment specified: skin biopsy from PPD injection site in Mantoux-positive individual. Reverse transcription used DNase-treated unsorted total RNA, aiming for roughly 1 to 1,100 ng. An oligonucleotide containing a UMI was ligated to the 3' end of TCR cDNA. Biopsied sites were PPD injections in people with a positive Mantoux test. The germline V gene has CDR1 LNHDA and CDR2 SQIVND (reference sequence). Trimming took off 8 bases at V and 0 bases at J, with 8 bases between the two ends. The length of the CDR3 is 13 residues. Reverse transcription of blood and skin TCR RNA was primed at alpha and beta constant regions. Amplification of ligated cDNA took four PCR rounds with SP2 and nested alpha and beta constant primers. MiXCR, applied by TCRdb to the UMI-ligation and nested PCR reads, yields one record per CDR3 protein. The sample carries 15,000 to 20,000 distinct CDR3 sequences, 8% to 10% recorded once.

This rearrangement joins TRBV19 to TRBJ1-5; maybe TRBD1 (5 bases). The clonotype originates from an adult in good health. Source: skin, taken from a tuberculin skin test site. The CDR3 region is CASSTVSNQPQHF. The DNA for the CDR3 is TGTGCCAGTTCGACAGTTAGCAATCAGCCCCAGCATTTT.